A selection of T cell receptor beta chains follows, all from one sample in a study of neurological immune-mediated disorders. TCRdb reanalysed the 5' RACE reads using MiXCR and keeps one entry per CDR3 protein. The sample includes about 59,000 distinct CDR3 sequences, about 13% of them seen just once. The sample comprised PBMCs. The receptors derive from a woman aged 55-75 years with HTLV-1-associated myelopathy (HAM/TSP). Each CDR3 is given with its conserved first and last residue. D genes are given only for firm matches. Size is stated for part of the rows, as once, few or many counts, or as a class when the clone is expanded.

v_call	d_call	cdr3_length	j_call	clone_size	cdr3_aa	cdr3_nt
TRBV2	TRBD2	14	TRBJ2-1	many	CASSLSRELLEQFF	TGTGCCAGCAGCTTGTCGCGGGAGCTACTTGAGCAGTTCTTC
TRBV3-1	-	13	TRBJ1-1	-	CASSQDLSTEAFF	TGTGCCAGCAGCCAAGATCTGTCAACTGAAGCTTTCTTT
TRBV29-1	-	14	TRBJ2-2	-	CSVWGGSNTGELFF	TGCAGCGTTTGGGGCGGGTCGAACACCGGGGAGCTGTTTTTT
TRBV4-1	-	15	TRBJ2-2	many	CASSQGSANTGELFF	TGCGCCAGCAGCCAAGGCAGCGCAAACACCGGGGAGCTGTTTTTT
TRBV20-1	TRBD2	15	TRBJ2-1	many	CSAKSLAGGGREQFF	TGCAGTGCCAAATCCTTAGCGGGAGGGGGTAGAGAGCAGTTCTTC
TRBV28	TRBD1	17	TRBJ2-5	many	CASSSSWGTAVQETQYF	TGTGCCAGCAGTTCTAGTTGGGGGACAGCAGTCCAAGAGACCCAGTACTTC
TRBV20-1	TRBD1	13	TRBJ1-4	many	CSAEDRVSGKLFF	TGCAGTGCTGAAGACAGGGTTTCTGGAAAACTGTTTTTT
TRBV10-3	TRBD1	17	TRBJ2-6	many	CAISAGTGVSGANVLTF	TGTGCCATCAGCGCCGGGACAGGGGTGTCTGGGGCCAACGTCCTGACTTTC
TRBV7-9	-	16	TRBJ2-1	many	CASSFSLAGPYNEQFF	TGTGCCAGCAGCTTTTCCCTCGCGGGACCCTACAATGAGCAGTTCTTC
TRBV14	-	16	TRBJ2-5	many	CASSQEVSGLQETQYF	TGTGCCAGCAGCCAAGAGGTTTCAGGCCTACAAGAGACCCAGTACTTC
TRBV12-3/TRBV12-4	-	15	TRBJ1-1	-	CASTPGNMGNTEAFF	TGTGCCAGCACCCCAGGGAATATGGGGAACACTGAAGCTTTCTTT
TRBV20-1	-	14	TRBJ1-1	-	CSASGHWIKTEAFF	TGCAGTGCCTCGGGACATTGGATTAAGACTGAAGCTTTCTTT
TRBV7-2	-	15	TRBJ2-1	many	CASSLRRTLGNEQFF	TGTGCCAGCAGCTTACGGCGCACCCTGGGCAATGAGCAGTTCTTC
TRBV10-3	TRBD1	17	TRBJ2-2	many	CAIRARTGDSNTGELFF	TGTGCCATCAGGGCGCGGACAGGGGATTCGAACACCGGGGAGCTGTTTTTT
TRBV7-9	TRBD2	14	TRBJ2-3	many	CATPREDEGDTQYF	TGTGCCACTCCTCGGGAGGACGAGGGGGATACGCAGTATTTT
TRBV5-1	TRBD2	20	TRBJ2-7	many	CASSLQGPTSGRLVAYEQYF	TGCGCCAGCAGCTTGCAAGGGCCGACTAGCGGGCGGTTGGTGGCCTACGAGCAGTACTTC
TRBV3-1	-	14	TRBJ1-3	-	CASSPPGTGNTIYF	TGTGCCAGCAGCCCGCCGGGTACCGGAAACACCATATATTTT
TRBV20-1	-	15	TRBJ2-5	many	CSARSPRRSKETQYF	TGCAGTGCCCGGAGTCCCCGGCGGTCCAAAGAGACCCAGTACTTC
TRBV20-1	TRBD2	17	TRBJ2-7	many	CSARDPATGTSGYEQYF	TGCAGTGCTAGAGATCCCGCGACCGGGACTAGCGGATACGAGCAGTACTTC
TRBV5-1	TRBD2	15	TRBJ2-5	-	CASSLRLAGEETQYF	TGCGCCAGCAGCTTGCGACTAGCGGGAGAAGAGACCCAGTACTTC
TRBV28	-	15	TRBJ1-2	large	CASSLLLQSNYGYTF	TGTGCCAGCAGTTTACTACTGCAGAGCAACTATGGCTACACCTTC
TRBV28	-	15	TRBJ2-7	many	CASSLISPGAYEQYF	TGTGCCAGCAGTTTAATTTCCCCAGGGGCCTACGAGCAGTACTTC
TRBV12-3/TRBV12-4	-	14	TRBJ2-7	many	CASRRRDGLYEQYF	TGTGCCAGCAGACGCCGGGACGGCCTCTACGAGCAGTACTTC
TRBV5-6	-	14	TRBJ2-5	medium-sized	CASSLLEQVETQYF	TGTGCCAGCAGCTTGCTTGAGCAGGTCGAGACCCAGTACTTC
TRBV6-5	-	14	TRBJ2-3	many	CASSRGGGTDTQYF	TGTGCCAGCAGCAGGGGGGGAGGCACAGATACGCAGTATTTT
TRBV6-5	-	15	TRBJ2-1	many	CASTPSRERRDEQFF	TGTGCCAGCACTCCCTCTCGGGAGAGGAGGGATGAGCAGTTCTTC
TRBV5-5	-	15	TRBJ1-1	many	CASSLRQEGNTEAFF	TGTGCCAGCAGCCTTCGACAGGAGGGTAACACTGAAGCTTTCTTT
TRBV9	-	14	TRBJ1-5	many	CASSVGGAGQPQHF	TGTGCCAGCAGCGTTGGCGGGGCCGGGCAGCCCCAGCATTTT
TRBV5-1	TRBD1	15	TRBJ2-6	many	CASSATGDGANVLTF	TGCGCCAGCAGCGCTACAGGGGATGGGGCCAACGTCCTGACTTTC
TRBV2	-	13	TRBJ2-1	many	CASSDINYNEQFF	TGTGCCAGCAGCGATATAAATTACAATGAGCAGTTCTTC
TRBV10-3	TRBD1	12	TRBJ2-7	many	CAIRDSANEQYF	TGTGCCATTAGGGACAGTGCTAACGAGCAGTACTTC
TRBV7-9	TRBD2	15	TRBJ2-3	many	CASSLRDSSGMTQYF	TGTGCCAGCAGCCTTAGGGACTCCAGCGGGATGACGCAGTATTTT
TRBV29-1	TRBD2	15	TRBJ2-4	many	CSVVASGSPRRIQYF	TGCAGCGTTGTAGCTAGCGGGAGCCCCCGGCGCATTCAGTACTTC
TRBV6-5	TRBD1	15	TRBJ2-7	many	CASSYTGQGSYEQYF	TGTGCCAGCAGTTACACGGGACAGGGCTCCTACGAGCAGTACTTC